A selection of T cell receptor beta chains follows, all from one sample in a study of PD-1 blockade in classical Hodgkin lymphoma. Measured with immunoSEQ multiplex PCR; TCRdb has only the in-frame clones, and not every one. The table shows 40,000 to 55,000 clones, with around 78% occurring only once. The source material was peripheral blood mononuclear cells (PBMCs), sampled before the fourth cycle of nivolumab. The receptors shown here come from a human donor with classical Hodgkin lymphoma. The CDR3 runs from the conserved cysteine through the conserved F or W. The D gene is left open where the match is weak. Size values are once, few and many counts, or a class for expanded clones, and some rows have none.

D gene	V gene	J gene	CDR3 length	clone size	CDR3 DNA	CDR3 protein
TRBD2	TRBV4-3	TRBJ2-7	16	many	TGCGCCAGCAGCCAAGATGCTAGCGGGGCCGCCTACGAGCAGTACTTC	CASSQDASGAAYEQYF
.	TRBV6-6	TRBJ1-1	14	.	TGTGCCAGCAGTTACTCGGGGATGAACACTGAAGCTTTCTTT	CASSYSGMNTEAFF
.	TRBV12-5	TRBJ2-7	14	.	TGTGCTAGTGGTTTGACTGGGCAGGACAACGAGCAGTACTTC	CASGLTGQDNEQYF
TRBD2	TRBV4-2	TRBJ2-3	13	.	TGTGCCAGCAGCCAAGATCTGGCGGGACTAGGATATTTT	CASSQDLAGLGYF
.	TRBV29-1	TRBJ1-1	12	.	TGCAGCGTTGTTGTTGTTGCCACTGAAGCTTTCTTT	CSVVVVATEAFF
.	TRBV27	TRBJ2-2	16	once	TGTGCCAGCAGTTCGGGACGGTTTCTTAACACCGGGGAGCTGTTTTTT	CASSSGRFLNTGELFF
TRBD2	TRBV9	TRBJ2-1	16	.	TGTGCCAGCAGCTCTGGGGGACTAGCGGGGTCCAATGAGCAGTTCTTC	CASSSGGLAGSNEQFF
.	TRBV5-1	TRBJ2-3	12	few	TGCGCCAGCGCAGAAAACACAGATACGCAGTATTTT	CASAENTDTQYF
.	TRBV5-1	TRBJ2-7	14	.	TGCGCCAGCAGCTTGGTATTCTCTGGGGGCGAGCAGTACTTC	CASSLVFSGGEQYF
.	TRBV5-1	TRBJ1-4	15	.	TGCGCCAGCAGCTTGGAGTTCGGGAGCCCGGGAAAACTGTTTTTT	CASSLEFGSPGKLFF
.	TRBV28	TRBJ2-5	16	.	TGTGCCAGCAGTTGGGGGTTGCGGGGACTCCAAGAGACCCAGTACTTC	CASSWGLRGLQETQYF
.	TRBV28	TRBJ1-2	14	.	TGTGCCAGCAGTTTAACCTCCGACAGCTATGGCTACACCTTC	CASSLTSDSYGYTF
.	TRBV7-9	TRBJ1-2	13	.	TGTGCCAGCAGTTTCGGGGTTGAGAATGGCTACACCTTC	CASSFGVENGYTF
TRBD1	TRBV7-2	TRBJ1-6	14	.	TGTGCCAGCAGCCTTCGGACAGGGGATTCACCCCTCCACTTT	CASSLRTGDSPLHF
.	TRBV13	TRBJ1-6	15	.	TGTGCCAGCAGCTCAAGGAAGGGCCGGGTCTCGTCCCTCCACTTT	CASSSRKGRVSSLHF
.	TRBV19	TRBJ1-6	14	.	TGTGCCAGTAGTATAGGCGCCCCAAATTCACCCCTCCACTTT	CASSIGAPNSPLHF
.	TRBV4-3	TRBJ2-7	14	.	TGCGCCAGCAGCCAAGTATTGCAGTCCTACGAGCAGTACTTC	CASSQVLQSYEQYF
TRBD1	TRBV5-1	TRBJ2-1	15	.	TGCGCCAGCAGCTCCACAGGGGCCTCCTACAATGAGCAGTTCTTC	CASSSTGASYNEQFF
TRBD2	TRBV2	TRBJ2-1	14	.	TGTGCCAGCAGTGCCACTAGCGGGGGAAATGAGCAGTTCTTC	CASSATSGGNEQFF
TRBD2	TRBV5-5	TRBJ2-2	17	once	TGTGCCAGCAGCTTTCTAGCGGGGGCTGCGAACACCGGGGAGCTGTTTTTT	CASSFLAGAANTGELFF
TRBD2	TRBV2	TRBJ2-7	14	.	TGTGCCAGCAGCGCCGGGGGGGCCTCCTACGAGCAGTACTTC	CASSAGGASYEQYF
.	TRBV10-2	TRBJ1-1	13	.	TGCGCCAGCAGTGATGTCCCGAACACTGAAGCTTTCTTT	CASSDVPNTEAFF
.	TRBV2	TRBJ2-5	13	.	TGTGCCAGCAGTGTCGAAGGCCCAGAGACCCAGTACTTC	CASSVEGPETQYF
.	TRBV7-9	TRBJ1-6	12	.	TGTGCCAGCAGCTTAGAGACACAAAACCTCCACTTT	CASSLETQNLHF
.	TRBV21-1	TRBJ2-2	16	.	TGTGCCAGCAGCAAAGAGCAACGGGACTACACCGGGGAGCTGTTTTTT	CASSKEQRDYTGELFF
.	TRBV5-6	TRBJ2-7	12	.	TGTGCCAGCAGCTCAGATAGTAGCGAGCAGTACTTC	CASSSDSSEQYF